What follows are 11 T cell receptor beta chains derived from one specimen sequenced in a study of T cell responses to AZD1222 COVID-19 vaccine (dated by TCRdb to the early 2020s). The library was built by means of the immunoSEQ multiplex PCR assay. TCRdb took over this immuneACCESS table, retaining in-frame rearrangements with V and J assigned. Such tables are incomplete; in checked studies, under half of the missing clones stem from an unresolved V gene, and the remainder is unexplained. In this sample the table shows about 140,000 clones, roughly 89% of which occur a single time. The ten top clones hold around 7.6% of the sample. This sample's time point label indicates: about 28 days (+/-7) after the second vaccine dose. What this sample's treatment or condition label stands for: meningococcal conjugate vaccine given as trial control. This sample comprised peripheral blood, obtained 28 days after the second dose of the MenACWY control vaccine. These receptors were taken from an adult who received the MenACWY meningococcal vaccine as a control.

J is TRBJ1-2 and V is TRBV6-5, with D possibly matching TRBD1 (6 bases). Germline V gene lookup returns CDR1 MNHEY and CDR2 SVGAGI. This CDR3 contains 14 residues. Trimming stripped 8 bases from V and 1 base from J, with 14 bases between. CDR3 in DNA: TGTGCCAGCGGTCGGGACATCTATAACTATGGCTACACCTTC. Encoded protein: CASGRDIYNYGYTF.

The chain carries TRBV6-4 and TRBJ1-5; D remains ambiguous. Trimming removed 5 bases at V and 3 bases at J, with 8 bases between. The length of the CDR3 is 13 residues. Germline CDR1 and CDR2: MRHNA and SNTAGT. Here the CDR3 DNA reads TGTGCCAGCAGTATCGGCACCAATCAGCCCCAGCATTTT. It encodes CASSIGTNQPQHF.

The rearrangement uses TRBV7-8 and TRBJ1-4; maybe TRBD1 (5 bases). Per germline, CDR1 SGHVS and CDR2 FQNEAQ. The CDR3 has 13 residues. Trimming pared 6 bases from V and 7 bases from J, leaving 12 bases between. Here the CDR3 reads CASRSGLREKLFF. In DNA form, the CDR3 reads TGTGCCAGCAGATCAGGGTTACGTGAAAAACTGTTTTTT.

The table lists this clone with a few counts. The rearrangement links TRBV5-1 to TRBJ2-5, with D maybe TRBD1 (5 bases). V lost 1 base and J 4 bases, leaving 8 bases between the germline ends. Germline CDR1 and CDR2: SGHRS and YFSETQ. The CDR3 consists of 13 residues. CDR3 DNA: TGCGCCAGCAGCTTGACCAGGGTAGAGACCCAGTACTTC. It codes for CASSLTRVETQYF. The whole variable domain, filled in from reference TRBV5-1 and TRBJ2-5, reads KAGVTQTPRYLIKTRGQQVTLSCSPISGHRSVSWYQQTPGQGLQFLFEYFSETQRNKGNFPGRFSGRQFSNSRSEMNVSTLELGDSALYLCASSLTRVETQYFGPGTRLLVL.

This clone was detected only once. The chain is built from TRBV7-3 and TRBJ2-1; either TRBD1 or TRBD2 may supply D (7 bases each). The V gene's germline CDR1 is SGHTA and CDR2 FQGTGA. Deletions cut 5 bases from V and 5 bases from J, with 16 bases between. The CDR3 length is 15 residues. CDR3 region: CASSPPGGAHNEQFF. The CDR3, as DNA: TGTGCCAGCAGCCCACCAGGGGGGGCCCACAATGAGCAGTTCTTC.

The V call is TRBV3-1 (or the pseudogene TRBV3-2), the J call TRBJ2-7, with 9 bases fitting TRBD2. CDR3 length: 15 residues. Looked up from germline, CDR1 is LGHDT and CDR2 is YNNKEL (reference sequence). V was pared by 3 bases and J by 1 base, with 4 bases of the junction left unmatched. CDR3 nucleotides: TGTGCCAGCAGCCAGACTAGCGGACTATCCTACGAGCAGTACTTC. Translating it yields CASSQTSGLSYEQYF.

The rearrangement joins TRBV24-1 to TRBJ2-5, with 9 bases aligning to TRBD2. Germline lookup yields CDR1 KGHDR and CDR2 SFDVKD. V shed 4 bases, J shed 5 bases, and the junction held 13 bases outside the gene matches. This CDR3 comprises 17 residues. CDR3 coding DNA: TGTGCCACCAGTGACTACACTAGCGGGTCGCGACACGAGACCCAGTACTTC. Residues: CATSDYTSGSRHETQYF.

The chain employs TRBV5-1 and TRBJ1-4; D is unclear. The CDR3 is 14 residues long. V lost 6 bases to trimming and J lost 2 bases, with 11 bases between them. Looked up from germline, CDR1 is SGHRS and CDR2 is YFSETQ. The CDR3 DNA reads TGCGCCAGCACCTCCTCCTGGACTAATGAAAAACTGTTTTTT. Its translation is CASTSSWTNEKLFF.

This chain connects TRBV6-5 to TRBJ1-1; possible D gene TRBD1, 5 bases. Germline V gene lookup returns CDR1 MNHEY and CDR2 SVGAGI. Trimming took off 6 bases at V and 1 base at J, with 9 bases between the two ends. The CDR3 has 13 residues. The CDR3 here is CASRPTGNTEAFF. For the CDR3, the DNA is TGTGCCAGCAGACCAACAGGGAACACTGAAGCTTTCTTT.

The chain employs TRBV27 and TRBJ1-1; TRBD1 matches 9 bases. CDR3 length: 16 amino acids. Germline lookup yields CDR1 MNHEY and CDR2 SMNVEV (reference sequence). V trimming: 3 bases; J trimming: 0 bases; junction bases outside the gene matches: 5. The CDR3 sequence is CASSFSGTGMNTEAFF. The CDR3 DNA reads TGTGCCAGCAGTTTTTCCGGGACAGGGATGAACACTGAAGCTTTCTTT.

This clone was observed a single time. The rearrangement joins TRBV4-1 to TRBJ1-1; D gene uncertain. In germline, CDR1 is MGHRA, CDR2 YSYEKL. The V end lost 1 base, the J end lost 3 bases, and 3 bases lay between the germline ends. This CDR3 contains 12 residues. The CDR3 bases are TGCGCCAGCAGCCAAGGCCACACTGAAGCTTTCTTT. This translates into CASSQGHTEAFF.